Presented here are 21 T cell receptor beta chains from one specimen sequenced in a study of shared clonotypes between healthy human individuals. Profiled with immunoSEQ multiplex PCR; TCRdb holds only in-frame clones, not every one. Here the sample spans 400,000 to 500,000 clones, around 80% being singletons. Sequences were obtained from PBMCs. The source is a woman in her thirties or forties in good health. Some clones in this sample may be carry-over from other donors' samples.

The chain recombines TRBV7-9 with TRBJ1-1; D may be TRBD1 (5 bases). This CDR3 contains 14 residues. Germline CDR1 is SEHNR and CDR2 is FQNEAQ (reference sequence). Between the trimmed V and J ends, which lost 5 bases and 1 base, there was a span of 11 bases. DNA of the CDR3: TGTGCCAGCAGCAGACAGCAACCGAACACTGAAGCTTTCTTT. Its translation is CASSRQQPNTEAFF.

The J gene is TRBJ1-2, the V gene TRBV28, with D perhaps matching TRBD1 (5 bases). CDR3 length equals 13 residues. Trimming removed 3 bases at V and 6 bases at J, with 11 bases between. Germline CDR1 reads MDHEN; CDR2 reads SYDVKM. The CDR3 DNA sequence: TGTGCCAGCAGTTTTGGGGGGAGCCATGGCTACACCTTC. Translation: CASSFGGSHGYTF.

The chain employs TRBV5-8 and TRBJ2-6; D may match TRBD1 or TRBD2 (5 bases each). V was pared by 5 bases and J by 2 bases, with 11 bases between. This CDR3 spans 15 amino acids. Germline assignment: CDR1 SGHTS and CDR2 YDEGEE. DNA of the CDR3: TGTGCCAGCAGTGATGGGACGGCTGGGGCCAACGTCCTGACTTTC. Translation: CASSDGTAGANVLTF. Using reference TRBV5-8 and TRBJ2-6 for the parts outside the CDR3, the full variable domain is EAGVTQSPTHLIKTRGQQATLRCSPISGHTSVYWYQQALGLGLQFLLWYDEGEERNRGNFPPRFSGRQFPNYSSELNVNALELEDSALYLCASSDGTAGANVLTFGAGSRLTVL.

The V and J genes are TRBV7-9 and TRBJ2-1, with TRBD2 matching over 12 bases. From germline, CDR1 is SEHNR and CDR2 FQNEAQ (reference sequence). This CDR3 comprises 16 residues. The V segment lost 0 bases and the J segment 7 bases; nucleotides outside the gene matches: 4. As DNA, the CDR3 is TGTGCCAGCAGCTTAGCGGGACTAGCGGGTAGGAATGAGCAGTTCTTC. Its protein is CASSLAGLAGRNEQFF.

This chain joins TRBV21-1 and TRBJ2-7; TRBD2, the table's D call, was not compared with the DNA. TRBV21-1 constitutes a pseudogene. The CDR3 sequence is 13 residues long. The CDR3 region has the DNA TGTGCCAGCAGCAAAGTTCGGTTTTGCGAGCAGTACTTC. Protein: CASSKVRFCEQYF.

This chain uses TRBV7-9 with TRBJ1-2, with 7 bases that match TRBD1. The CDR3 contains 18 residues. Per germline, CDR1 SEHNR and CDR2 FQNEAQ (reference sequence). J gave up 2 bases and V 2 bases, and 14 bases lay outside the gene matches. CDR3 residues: CASSLYFGGQQKNYGYTF. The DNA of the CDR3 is TGTGCCAGCAGCTTATATTTTGGGGGACAGCAGAAGAACTATGGCTACACCTTC.

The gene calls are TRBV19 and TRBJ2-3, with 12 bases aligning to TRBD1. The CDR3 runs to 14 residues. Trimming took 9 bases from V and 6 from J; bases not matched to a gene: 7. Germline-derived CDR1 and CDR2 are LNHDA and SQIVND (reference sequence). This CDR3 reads CASRDRGRGDTQYF. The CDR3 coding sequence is TGTGCCAGCCGGGACAGGGGGCGAGGGGATACGCAGTATTTT. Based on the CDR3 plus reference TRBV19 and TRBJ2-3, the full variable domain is DGGITQSPKYLFRKEGQNVTLSCEQNLNHDAMYWYRQDPGQGLRLIYYSQIVNDFQKGDIAEGYSVSREKKESFPLTVTSAQKNPTAFYLCASRDRGRGDTQYFGPGTRLTVL.

The CDR3 loop is CASRGISRAGELFF. For the CDR3, the DNA is TGTGCCAGCAGGGGGATCAGTAGGGCCGGGGAGCTGTTTTTT. The gene calls are TRBV28 and TRBJ2-2; D not certain. This CDR3 spans 14 amino acids. Trimming shortened V by 6 bases and J by 6 bases, and 14 bases separated the two germline ends. Germline-derived CDR1 and CDR2 are MDHEN and SYDVKM.

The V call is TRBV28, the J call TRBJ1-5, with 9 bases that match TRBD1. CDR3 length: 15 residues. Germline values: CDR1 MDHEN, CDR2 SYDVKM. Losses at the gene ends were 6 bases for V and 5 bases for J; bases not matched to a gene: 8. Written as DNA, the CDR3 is TGTGCCAGCAGCCAAGGGGGACAGGGATATCAGCCCCAGCATTTT. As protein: CASSQGGQGYQPQHF.

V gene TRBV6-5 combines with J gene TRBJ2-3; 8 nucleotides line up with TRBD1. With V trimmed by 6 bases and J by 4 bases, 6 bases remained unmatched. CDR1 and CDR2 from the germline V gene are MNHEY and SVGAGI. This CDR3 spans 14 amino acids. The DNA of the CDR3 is TGTGCCAGCAGAGTCACAGGGGGAGCAGATACGCAGTATTTT. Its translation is CASRVTGGADTQYF.

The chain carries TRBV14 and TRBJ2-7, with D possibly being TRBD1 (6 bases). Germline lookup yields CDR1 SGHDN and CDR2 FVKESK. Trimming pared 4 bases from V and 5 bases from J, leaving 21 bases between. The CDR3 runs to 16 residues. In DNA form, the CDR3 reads TGTGCCAGCAGCCGGAAAAGGTCACAGGGATCTGACGAGCAGTACTTC. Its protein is CASSRKRSQGSDEQYF. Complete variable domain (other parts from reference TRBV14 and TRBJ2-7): EAGVTQFPSHSVIEKGQTVTLRCDPISGHDNLYWYRRVMGKEIKFLLHFVKESKQDESGMPNNRFLAERTGGTYSTLKVQPAELEDSGVYFCASSRKRSQGSDEQYFGPGTRLTVT.

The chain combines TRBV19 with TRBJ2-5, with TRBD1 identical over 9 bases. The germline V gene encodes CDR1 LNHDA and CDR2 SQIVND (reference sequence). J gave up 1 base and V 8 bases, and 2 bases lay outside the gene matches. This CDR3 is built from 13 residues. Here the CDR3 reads CASGGQGQETQYF. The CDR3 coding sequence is TGTGCCAGTGGGGGACAGGGCCAAGAGACCCAGTACTTC.

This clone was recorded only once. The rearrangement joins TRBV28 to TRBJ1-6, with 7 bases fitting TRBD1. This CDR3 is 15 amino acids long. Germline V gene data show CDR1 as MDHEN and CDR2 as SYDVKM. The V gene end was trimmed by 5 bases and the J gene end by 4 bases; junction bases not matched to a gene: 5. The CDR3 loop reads CASSLSTGYNSPLHF. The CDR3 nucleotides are TGTGCCAGCAGTCTATCGACAGGGTATAATTCACCCCTCCACTTT.

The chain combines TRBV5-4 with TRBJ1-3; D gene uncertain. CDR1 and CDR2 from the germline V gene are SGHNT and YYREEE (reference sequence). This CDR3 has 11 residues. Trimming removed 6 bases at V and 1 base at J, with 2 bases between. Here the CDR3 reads CASKSGNTIYF. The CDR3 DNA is TGTGCCAGCAAGTCTGGAAACACCATATATTTT.

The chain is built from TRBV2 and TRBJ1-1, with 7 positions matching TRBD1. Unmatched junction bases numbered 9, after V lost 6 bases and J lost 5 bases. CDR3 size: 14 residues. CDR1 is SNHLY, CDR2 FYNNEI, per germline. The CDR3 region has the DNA TGTGCCAGCAGAGAAACAGGGGCGAGAACTGAAGCTTTCTTT. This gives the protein CASRETGARTEAFF.

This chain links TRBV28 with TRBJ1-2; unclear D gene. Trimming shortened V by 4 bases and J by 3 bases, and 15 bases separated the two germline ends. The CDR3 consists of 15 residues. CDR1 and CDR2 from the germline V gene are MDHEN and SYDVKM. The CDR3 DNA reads TGTGCCAGCAGTTCCCCCCGCTGGAGGGACTATGGCTACACCTTC. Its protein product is CASSSPRWRDYGYTF.

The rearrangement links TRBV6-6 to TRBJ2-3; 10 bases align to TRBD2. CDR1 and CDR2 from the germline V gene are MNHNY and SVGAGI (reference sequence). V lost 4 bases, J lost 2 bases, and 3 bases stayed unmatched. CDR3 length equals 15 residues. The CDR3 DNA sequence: TGTGCCAGCAGTTCCGGGACTAGCGACACAGATACGCAGTATTTT. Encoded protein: CASSSGTSDTDTQYF.

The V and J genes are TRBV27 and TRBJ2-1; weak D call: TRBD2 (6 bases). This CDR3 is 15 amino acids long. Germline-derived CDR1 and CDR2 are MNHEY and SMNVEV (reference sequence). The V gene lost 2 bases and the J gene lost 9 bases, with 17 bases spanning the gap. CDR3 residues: CASSLLGRGLGEQFF. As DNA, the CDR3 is TGTGCCAGCAGTTTACTCGGGCGGGGTCTGGGTGAGCAGTTCTTC.

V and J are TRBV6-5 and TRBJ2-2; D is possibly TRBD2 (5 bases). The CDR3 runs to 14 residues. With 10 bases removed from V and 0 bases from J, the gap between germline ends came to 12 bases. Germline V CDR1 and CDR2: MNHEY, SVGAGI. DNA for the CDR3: TGTGCCACCACCCGGGGAGCGAACACCGGGGAGCTGTTTTTT. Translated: CATTRGANTGELFF.

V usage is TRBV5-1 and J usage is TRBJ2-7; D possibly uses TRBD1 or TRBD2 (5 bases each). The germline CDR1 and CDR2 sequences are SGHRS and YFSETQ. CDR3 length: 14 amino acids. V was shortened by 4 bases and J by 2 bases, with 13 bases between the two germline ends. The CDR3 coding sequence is TGCGCCAGCAGCGCCCGGGACGGTACCTACGAGCAGTACTTC. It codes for CASSARDGTYEQYF.

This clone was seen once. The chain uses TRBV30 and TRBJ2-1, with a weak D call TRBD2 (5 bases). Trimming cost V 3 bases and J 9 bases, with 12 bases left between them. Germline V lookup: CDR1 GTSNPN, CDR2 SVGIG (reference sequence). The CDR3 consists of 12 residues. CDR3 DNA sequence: TGTGCCTGGAGGGCCGGGGTTGGTGAGCAGTTCTTC. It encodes CAWRAGVGEQFF.